Listed here is a single T cell receptor (beta chain). CDR1 SGHRS and CDR2 YFSETQ come from the germline V gene. V lost 0 bases to trimming and J lost 0 bases, with 6 bases between them. The CDR3 extends over 14 amino acids. The data stem from a study of blood T cell repertoires in COVID-19. The assay was immunoSEQ multiplex PCR, and TCRdb's table has in-frame clones only and misses some. The sample lists roughly 200,000 clones, 85% to 90% occurring once. This receptor was obtained from a woman under 40 with acute COVID-19. The sample consisted of PBMCs or T cells enriched from blood (not recorded which). The V call is TRBV5-1, the J call TRBJ1-1; D remains ambiguous. CDR3 amino acids: CASSLAQMNTEAFF. The CDR3 DNA is TGCGCCAGCAGCTTGGCACAGATGAACACTGAAGCTTTCTTT.